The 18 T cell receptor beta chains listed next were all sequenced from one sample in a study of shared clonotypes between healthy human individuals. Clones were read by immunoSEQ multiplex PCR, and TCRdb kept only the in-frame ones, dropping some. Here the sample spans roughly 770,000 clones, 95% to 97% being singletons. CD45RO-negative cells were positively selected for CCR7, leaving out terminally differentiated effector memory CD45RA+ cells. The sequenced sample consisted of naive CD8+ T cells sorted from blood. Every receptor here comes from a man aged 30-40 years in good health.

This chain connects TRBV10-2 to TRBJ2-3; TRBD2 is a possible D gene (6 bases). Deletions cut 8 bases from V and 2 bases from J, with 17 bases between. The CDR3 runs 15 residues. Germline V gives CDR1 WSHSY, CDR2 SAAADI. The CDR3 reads CASLSGLIFTDTQYF. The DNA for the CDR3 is TGCGCCAGCCTCTCGGGACTCATTTTCACAGATACGCAGTATTTT.

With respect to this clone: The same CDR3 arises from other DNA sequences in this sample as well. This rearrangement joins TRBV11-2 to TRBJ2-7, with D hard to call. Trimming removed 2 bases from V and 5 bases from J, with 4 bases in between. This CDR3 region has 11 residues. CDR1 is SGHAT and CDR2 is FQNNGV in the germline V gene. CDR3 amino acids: CASSLLNEQYF. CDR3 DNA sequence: TGTGCCAGCAGCTTACTTAACGAGCAGTACTTC.

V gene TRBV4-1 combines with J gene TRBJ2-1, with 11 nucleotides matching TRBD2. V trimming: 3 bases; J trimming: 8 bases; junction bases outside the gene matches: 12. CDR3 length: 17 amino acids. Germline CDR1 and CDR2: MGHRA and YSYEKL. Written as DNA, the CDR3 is TGCGCCAGCAGCCACGATCCACTAGCGGGAGAATTCGATGAGCAGTTCTTC. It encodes CASSHDPLAGEFDEQFF.

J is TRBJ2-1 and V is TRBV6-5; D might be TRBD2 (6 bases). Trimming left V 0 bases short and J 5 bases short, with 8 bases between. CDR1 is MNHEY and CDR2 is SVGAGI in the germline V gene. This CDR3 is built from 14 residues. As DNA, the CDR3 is TGTGCCAGCAGTTACTCGACTAGAGACAATGAGCAGTTCTTC. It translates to CASSYSTRDNEQFF.

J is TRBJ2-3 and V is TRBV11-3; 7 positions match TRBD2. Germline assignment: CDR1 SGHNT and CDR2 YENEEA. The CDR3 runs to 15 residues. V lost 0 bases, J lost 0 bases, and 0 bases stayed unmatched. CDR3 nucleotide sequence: TGTGCCAGCAGCTTAGAGACTAGCAGCACAGATACGCAGTATTTT. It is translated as CASSLETSSTDTQYF.

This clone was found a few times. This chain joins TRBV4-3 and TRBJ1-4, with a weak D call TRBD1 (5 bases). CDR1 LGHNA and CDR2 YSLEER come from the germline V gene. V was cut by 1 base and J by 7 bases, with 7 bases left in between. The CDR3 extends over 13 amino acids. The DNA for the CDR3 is TGCGCCAGCAGCCAAGGGGGCGGTGAAAAACTGTTTTTT. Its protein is CASSQGGGEKLFF.

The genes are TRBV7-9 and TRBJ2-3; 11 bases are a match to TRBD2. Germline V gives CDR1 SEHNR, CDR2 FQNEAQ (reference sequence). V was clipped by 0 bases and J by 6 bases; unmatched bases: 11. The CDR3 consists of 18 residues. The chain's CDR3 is CASSLAPGLAVKVDTQYF. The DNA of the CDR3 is TGTGCCAGCAGCTTAGCCCCGGGACTAGCGGTAAAGGTGGATACGCAGTATTTT.

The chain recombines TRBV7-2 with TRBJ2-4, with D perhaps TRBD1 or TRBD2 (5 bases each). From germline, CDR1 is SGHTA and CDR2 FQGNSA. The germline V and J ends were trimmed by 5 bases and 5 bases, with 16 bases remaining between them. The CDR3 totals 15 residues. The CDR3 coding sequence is TGTGCCAGCAGCCTGCTTGGCAGGGAGCAAAACATTCAGTACTTC. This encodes CASSLLGREQNIQYF.

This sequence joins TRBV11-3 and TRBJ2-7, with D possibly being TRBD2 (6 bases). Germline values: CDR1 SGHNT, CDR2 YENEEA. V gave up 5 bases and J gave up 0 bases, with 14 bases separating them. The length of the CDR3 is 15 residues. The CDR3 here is CASSQRGGDSYEQYF. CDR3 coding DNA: TGTGCCAGCAGCCAGCGAGGCGGGGACTCCTACGAGCAGTACTTC.

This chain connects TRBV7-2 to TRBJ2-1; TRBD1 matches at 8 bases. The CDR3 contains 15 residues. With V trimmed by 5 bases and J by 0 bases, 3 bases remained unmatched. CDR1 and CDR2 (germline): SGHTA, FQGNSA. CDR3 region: CASSITGGSYNEQFF. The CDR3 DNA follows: TGTGCCAGCAGCATTACAGGGGGCTCCTACAATGAGCAGTTCTTC.

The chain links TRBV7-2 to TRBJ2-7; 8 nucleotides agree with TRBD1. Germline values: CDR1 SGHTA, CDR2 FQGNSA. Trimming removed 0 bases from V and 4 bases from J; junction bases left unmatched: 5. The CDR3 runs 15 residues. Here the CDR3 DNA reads TGTGCCAGCAGCTTAGCGGGGCAGGGGGCTTACGAGCAGTACTTC. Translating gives CASSLAGQGAYEQYF. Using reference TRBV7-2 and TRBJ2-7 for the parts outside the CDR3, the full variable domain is GAGVSQSPSNKVTEKGKDVELRCDPISGHTALYWYRQSLGQGLEFLIYFQGNSAPDKSGLPSDRFSAERTGGSVSTLTIQRTQQEDSAVYLCASSLAGQGAYEQYFGPGTRLTVT.

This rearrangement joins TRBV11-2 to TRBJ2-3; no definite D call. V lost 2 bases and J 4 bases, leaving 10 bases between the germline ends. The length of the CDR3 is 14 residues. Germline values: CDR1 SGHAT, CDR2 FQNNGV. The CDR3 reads CASSLRRVADTQYF. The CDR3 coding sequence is TGTGCCAGCAGCTTAAGAAGGGTGGCAGATACGCAGTATTTT. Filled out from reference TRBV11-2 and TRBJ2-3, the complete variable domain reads EAGVAQSPRYKIIEKRQSVAFWCNPISGHATLYWYQQILGQGPKLLIQFQNNGVVDDSQLPKDRFSAERLKGVDSTLKIQPAKLEDSAVYLCASSLRRVADTQYFGPGTRLTVL.

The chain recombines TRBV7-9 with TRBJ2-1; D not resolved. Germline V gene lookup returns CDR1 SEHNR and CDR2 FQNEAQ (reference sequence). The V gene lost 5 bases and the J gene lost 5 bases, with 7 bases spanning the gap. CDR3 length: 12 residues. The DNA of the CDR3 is TGTGCCAGCAGCAATCGGAACAATGAGCAGTTCTTC. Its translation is CASSNRNNEQFF.

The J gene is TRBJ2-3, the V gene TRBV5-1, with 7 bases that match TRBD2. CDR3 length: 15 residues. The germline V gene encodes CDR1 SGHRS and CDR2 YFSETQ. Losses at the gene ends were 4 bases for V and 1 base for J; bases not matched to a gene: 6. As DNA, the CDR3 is TGCGCCAGCAGCGTGGGAGGGCGGCGCACAGATACGCAGTATTTT. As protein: CASSVGGRRTDTQYF.

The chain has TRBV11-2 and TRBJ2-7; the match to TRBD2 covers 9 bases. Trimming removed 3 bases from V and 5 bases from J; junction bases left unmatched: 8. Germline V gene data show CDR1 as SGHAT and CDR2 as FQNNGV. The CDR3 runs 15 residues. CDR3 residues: CASSFIAGVGDEQYF. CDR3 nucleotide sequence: TGTGCCAGCAGCTTTATAGCGGGAGTTGGGGACGAGCAGTACTTC.

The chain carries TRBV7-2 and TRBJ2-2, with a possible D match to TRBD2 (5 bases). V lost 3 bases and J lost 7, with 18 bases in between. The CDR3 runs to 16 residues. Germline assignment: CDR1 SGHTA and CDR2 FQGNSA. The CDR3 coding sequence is TGTGCCAGCAGCTTTGGCGGCGGGTACAAAGGCGGGGAGCTGTTTTTT. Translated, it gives CASSFGGGYKGGELFF.

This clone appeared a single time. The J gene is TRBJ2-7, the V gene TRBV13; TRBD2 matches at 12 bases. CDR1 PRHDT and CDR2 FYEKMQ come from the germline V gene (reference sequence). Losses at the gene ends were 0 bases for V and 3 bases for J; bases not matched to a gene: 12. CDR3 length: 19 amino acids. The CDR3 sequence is CASSLGRYPGTSGYYEQYF. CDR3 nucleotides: TGTGCCAGCAGCTTAGGCCGCTACCCCGGGACTAGCGGGTACTACGAGCAGTACTTC.

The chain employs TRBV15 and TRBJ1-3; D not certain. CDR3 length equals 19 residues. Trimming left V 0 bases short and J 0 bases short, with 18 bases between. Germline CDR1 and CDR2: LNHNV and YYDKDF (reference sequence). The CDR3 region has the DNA TGTGCCACCAGCAGAGATCTAGACAACGCCATCTACTCTGGAAACACCATATATTTT. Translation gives CATSRDLDNAIYSGNTIYF.